This T cell receptor (beta chain) is drawn from a study of monozygotic twins with inflammatory bowel disease. From its re-call of the 5' RACE reads, TCRdb lists each CDR3 protein once, without DNA. The sample table includes about 450,000 distinct CDR3 sequences. Investigators extracted total RNA from whole blood and did not sort T cells. This CDR3 spans 15 amino acids. CDR1 SGDLS and CDR2 YYNGEE come from the germline V gene. The clonotype comes from a human donor with ulcerative colitis or Crohn's disease, or a healthy co-twin of an affected twin (not recorded which). Sequencing used blood. The J gene is TRBJ2-1, the V gene TRBV9; there is no DNA to check the TCRdb D call of TRBD1. CDR3 loop: CASSTRQGSYNEQFF.